The text below deals with one TCR beta chain. The junction differs from germline at one of its ends, possibly a read error. This sample is part of a study of blood T cell repertoires in COVID-19. The wider study: The United States, Italy and Spain supplied acute and convalescent COVID-19 samples. Sources were T cells, B-cell-depleted T cells, or PBMCs; the material itself was cDNA or gDNA.

Clones were read by immunoSEQ multiplex PCR, and TCRdb kept only the in-frame ones, dropping some. This sample has approximately 60,000 clones, with 65% to 90% found just once. The germline V gene has CDR1 MNHEY and CDR2 SMNVEV (reference sequence). This CDR3 comprises 14 residues. Source material: peripheral blood. This sequence was found in a man aged 50 or older with active COVID-19. This chain connects TRBV27 to TRBJ2-6, with TRBD1 matching over 7 bases. DNA for the CDR3: TGTGCCAGCAGTCTGAACCGGGACAGCAACGTAAGGAGTTTC. Its translation is CASSLNRDSNVRSF.